The 14 T cell receptor beta chains given below trace back to one sample, sequenced in a study of blood T cells in healthy people across ages. Through a sample-barcoded 5' primer and a J-beta primer mix, a second PCR was run for roughly 6 to 11 cycles. TCRdb ran MiXCR on the 5' RACE reads and lists one entry per CDR3 protein. The data contain about 760,000 distinct CDR3 sequences, around 25% of them singletons. This sample was also put to use in a study of T cells of mothers and their children.

Material for sequencing was blood. The receptor source for this set is a boy between 10 and 17 years old in good health.

The chain combines TRBV4-3 with TRBJ2-1; TRBD2 agrees at 11 bases. The ends lost 1 base at V and 8 bases at J; junction bases unmatched: 4. Germline CDR1 LGHNA, CDR2 YSLEER. CDR3 length equals 15 residues. Here the CDR3 reads CASSQVSGGEYEQFF. The CDR3 nucleotides are TGCGCCAGCAGCCAAGTTAGCGGGGGGGAATATGAGCAGTTCTTC.

This rearrangement joins TRBV28 to TRBJ1-2, with D possibly matching TRBD1 (5 bases). V shed 5 bases and J shed 9 bases, with 13 bases lying between them. The CDR3 is 12 amino acids. Germline CDR1 MDHEN, CDR2 SYDVKM. The CDR3 sequence is CASSKRTGRYTF. CDR3 bases: TGTGCCAGCAGTAAACGGACGGGGCGCTACACCTTC.

V usage is TRBV12-3 or TRBV12-4 and J usage is TRBJ2-1, with D possibly being TRBD1 (5 bases). This CDR3 region has 14 residues. V was cut by 7 bases and J by 2 bases, with 12 bases left in between. Here the CDR3 DNA reads TGTGCCAGCACCCAAGGACATGCCTACAATGAGCAGTTCTTC. Protein: CASTQGHAYNEQFF.

The V gene is TRBV10-3, the J gene TRBJ2-7, with 9 bases that match TRBD1. Trimming at V came to 4 bases and at J to 1 base, leaving 11 bases not matched to a gene. Germline loops: CDR1 ENHRY, CDR2 SYGVKD. This CDR3 region has 17 residues. The CDR3 DNA reads as TGTGCCATCAGTGGGACTGTACGGGGACAGGGTTCCTACGAGCAGTACTTC. The encoded protein is CAISGTVRGQGSYEQYF.

This chain links TRBV7-9 with TRBJ2-3; D ambiguous. The germline V gene has CDR1 SEHNR and CDR2 FQNEAQ (reference sequence). Trimming pared 0 bases from V and 4 bases from J, leaving 8 bases between. The CDR3 runs 14 residues. The CDR3 DNA is TGTGCCAGCAGCTTAGCGCCCTTCGCAGATACGCAGTATTTT. This translates into CASSLAPFADTQYF.

The V and J genes are TRBV29-1 and TRBJ2-7; D is ambiguous. CDR1 and CDR2 from the germline V gene are SQVTM and ANQGSEA. The V end was cut by 4 bases, the J end by 5 bases, with 12 bases between. The CDR3 consists of 12 residues. This chain's CDR3 is CSVGKERNEQYF. The CDR3 DNA reads as TGCAGCGTTGGAAAGGAGAGGAACGAGCAGTACTTC.

This chain links TRBV15 with TRBJ2-3, with TRBD1 as a possible D gene (5 bases). There are 14 residues in the CDR3. V was clipped by 5 bases and J by 4 bases, with 13 bases between them. Germline CDR1 is LNHNV and CDR2 is YYDKDF (reference sequence). DNA of the CDR3: TGTGCCACCAGCTTTCGATGGGGCCCAGATACGCAGTATTTT. Its translation: CATSFRWGPDTQYF.

This clonotype was observed a few times. The V call is TRBV12-3 or TRBV12-4, the J call TRBJ2-1, with TRBD1 identical over 8 bases. The CDR3 is 14 amino acids. Losses at the gene ends were 4 bases for V and 10 bases for J; bases not matched to a gene: 9. The CDR3 spells CASSSQDRGGEQFF. The CDR3, as DNA: TGTGCCAGCAGTTCACAAGACAGGGGCGGGGAGCAGTTCTTC.

This clonotype was seen a handful of times. The rearrangement joins TRBV20-1 to TRBJ2-1, with 10 bases that match TRBD1. V trimming: 6 bases; J trimming: 0 bases; junction bases outside the gene matches: 8. Per the germline V gene, CDR1 is DFQATT and CDR2 is SNEGSKA (reference sequence). The CDR3 consists of 16 residues. CDR3 loop: CSALPGTGASYNEQFF. The CDR3 DNA sequence: TGCAGTGCCCTACCCGGGACAGGGGCCTCCTACAATGAGCAGTTCTTC.

This rearrangement joins TRBV24-1 to TRBJ2-1, with 8 nucleotides matching TRBD2. Germline V gene lookup returns CDR1 KGHDR and CDR2 SFDVKD. V trimming: 5 bases; J trimming: 7 bases; junction bases outside the gene matches: 9. This CDR3 contains 15 residues. The CDR3 reads CATSVPAGDRNEQFF. CDR3 DNA: TGTGCCACCAGTGTTCCAGCGGGAGATAGGAATGAGCAGTTCTTC.

The chain is built from TRBV7-9 and TRBJ2-5; 7 bases are a match to TRBD1. The CDR3 is 15 amino acids. The V segment lost 5 bases and the J segment 1 base; nucleotides outside the gene matches: 7. The germline gives CDR1 SEHNR, CDR2 FQNEAQ (reference sequence). The CDR3 nucleotides are TGTGCCAGCAGCACCTACAGGGGCCTCCAAGAGACCCAGTACTTC. Protein: CASSTYRGLQETQYF. The full variable domain, in which reference TRBV7-9 and TRBJ2-5 provide the parts outside the CDR3, is DTGVSQNPRHKITKRGQNVTFRCDPISEHNRLYWYRQTLGQGPEFLTYFQNEAQLEKSRLLSDRFSAERPKGSFSTLEIQRTEQGDSAMYLCASSTYRGLQETQYFGPGTRLLVL.

CDR3 amino acids: CASSAQGPDTGELFF. The CDR3 nucleotides read TGTGCCAGCAGTGCACAGGGCCCCGACACCGGGGAGCTGTTTTTT. J is TRBJ2-2 and V is TRBV11-1, with D maybe TRBD1 (6 bases). CDR1 is SGHAT and CDR2 is FQDESV in the germline V gene (reference sequence). This CDR3 comprises 15 residues. V shed 6 bases and J shed 3 bases, with 14 bases lying between them.

The rearrangement links TRBV12-3 or TRBV12-4 to TRBJ1-5; 7 bases map to TRBD1. CDR3 length: 13 residues. V lost 5 bases and J lost 7; bases outside the gene matches: 5. The CDR3 region is CASSDRVGQPQHF. The DNA for the CDR3 is TGTGCCAGCAGTGACAGGGTGGGCCAGCCCCAGCATTTT.

This clonotype was detected a few times. This chain links TRBV6-5 with TRBJ1-2; tentatively, D is TRBD1 (6 bases). The CDR3 has 13 amino acids. Germline V gene sequence: CDR1 MNHEY, CDR2 SVGAGI. V was trimmed by 6 bases and J by 4 bases, leaving 12 bases between them. CDR3: CASSQKGGYGYTF. The CDR3 region has the DNA TGTGCCAGCAGCCAAAAGGGGGGCTATGGCTACACCTTC.